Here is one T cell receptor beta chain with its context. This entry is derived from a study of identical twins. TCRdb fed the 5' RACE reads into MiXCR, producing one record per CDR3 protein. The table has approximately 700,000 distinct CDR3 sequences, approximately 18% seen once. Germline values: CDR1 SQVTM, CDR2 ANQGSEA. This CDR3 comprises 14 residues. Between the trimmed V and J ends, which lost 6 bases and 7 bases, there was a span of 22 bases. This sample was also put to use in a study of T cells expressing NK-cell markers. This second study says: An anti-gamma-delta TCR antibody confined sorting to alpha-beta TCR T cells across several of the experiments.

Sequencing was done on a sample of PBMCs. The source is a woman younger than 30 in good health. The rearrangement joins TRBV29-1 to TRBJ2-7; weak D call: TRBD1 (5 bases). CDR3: CSVAWFGARREQYF. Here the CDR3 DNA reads TGCAGCGTGGCCTGGTTTGGGGCGCGGCGGGAGCAGTACTTC.